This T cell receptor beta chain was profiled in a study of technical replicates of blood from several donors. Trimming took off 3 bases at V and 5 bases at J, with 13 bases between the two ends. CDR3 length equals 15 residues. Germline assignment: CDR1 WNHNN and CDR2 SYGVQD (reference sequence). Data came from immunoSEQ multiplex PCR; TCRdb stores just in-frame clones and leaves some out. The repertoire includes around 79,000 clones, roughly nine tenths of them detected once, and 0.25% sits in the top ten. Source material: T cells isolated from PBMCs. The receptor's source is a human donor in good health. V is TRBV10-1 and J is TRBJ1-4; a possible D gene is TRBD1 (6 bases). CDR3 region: CASSDSRTVNEKLFF. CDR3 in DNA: TGCGCCAGCAGTGATTCTCGGACAGTGAATGAAAAACTGTTTTTT.